Below, 19 T cell receptor beta chains from the same sample are listed, as sequenced in a study of liver allograft versus peripheral blood T cells. On the study more broadly: Graft-liver T cell receptor repertoires were compared against recipient peripheral blood repertoires.

TCRdb re-analysed the reads in MiXCR, keeping a single row per CDR3 protein. The table includes 1,500 to 2,000 distinct CDR3 sequences, approximately 18% detected once. These receptor sequences come from a human patient who had a liver transplant. The graft donor may have given rise to some T cells.

Sample share makes this clonotype medium-sized (0.01 to 0.1%). The chain has TRBV19 and TRBJ1-1; D uncertain. Trimming pared 5 bases from V and 0 bases from J, leaving 10 bases between. The CDR3 covers 14 residues. Germline V gives CDR1 LNHDA, CDR2 SQIVND (reference sequence). CDR3 nucleotides: TGTGCCAGTAGTCGAACAGTTTTGAACACTGAAGCTTTCTTT. The encoded protein is CASSRTVLNTEAFF.

The sample holds a few counts of this clonotype. The gene calls are TRBV15 and TRBJ1-2, with D hard to call. This CDR3 comprises 13 residues. The ends were cut back, 3 bases at V and 6 bases at J, with 11 bases in the middle. The germline V gene encodes CDR1 LNHNV and CDR2 YYDKDF (reference sequence). The CDR3 spells CATSRRASDGYTF. The CDR3 DNA reads TGTGCCACCAGCAGGCGGGCATCCGATGGCTACACCTTC.

Sample share makes this clonotype medium-sized. V usage is TRBV28 and J usage is TRBJ1-3, with 9 bases fitting TRBD1. Germline trimming cut 6 bases from V and 4 bases from J; bases unmatched to any gene: 4. This CDR3 is built from 14 residues. CDR1 and CDR2 (germline): MDHEN, SYDVKM. CDR3: CASRGGQGGNTIYF. The CDR3 DNA reads TGTGCCAGCAGGGGGGGACAGGGAGGAAACACCATATATTTT.

The CDR3 DNA follows: TGTGCCAGCAGCCAGGTAACTAACTATGGCTACACCTTC. Its protein is CASSQVTNYGYTF. This chain joins TRBV5-6 and TRBJ1-2, with D hard to call. V was cut by 4 bases and J by 0 bases, with 7 bases left in between. Germline V gene lookup returns CDR1 SGHDT and CDR2 YYEEEE. This CDR3 has 13 amino acids. The full variable domain, with the rest looked up from reference TRBV5-6 and TRBJ1-2, is DAGVTQSPTHLIKTRGQQVTLRCSPKSGHDTVSWYQQALGQGPQFIFQYYEEEERQRGNFPDRFSGHQFPNYSSELNVNALLLGDSALYLCASSQVTNYGYTFGSGTRLTVV.

The table lists this clonotype with many counts. V gene TRBV12-3 or TRBV12-4 combines with J gene TRBJ1-1, with no clear D. This CDR3 spans 13 amino acids. Trimming shortened V by 7 bases and J by 1 base, and 10 bases separated the two germline ends. Here the CDR3 reads CASTYSGNTEAFF. CDR3 coding DNA: TGTGCCAGCACCTACTCAGGGAACACTGAAGCTTTCTTT.

This clonotype has more than one count but fewer than ten. As DNA, the CDR3 is TGTGCCAGCAGTTTAGGGGCAGGAGCCCCCCAATACGAGCAGTACTTC. Translated, it gives CASSLGAGAPQYEQYF. The rearrangement uses TRBV27 and TRBJ2-7; maybe TRBD1 (5 bases). The CDR3 runs 16 residues. Germline assignment: CDR1 MNHEY and CDR2 SMNVEV (reference sequence). V was trimmed by 2 bases and J by 4 bases, leaving 18 bases between them.

Relative to its sample, this clonotype is medium-sized (0.01 to 0.1%). V and J are TRBV24-1 and TRBJ2-7, with D possibly being TRBD2 (6 bases). Trimming left V 8 bases short and J 4 bases short, with 11 bases between. CDR1 is KGHDR, CDR2 SFDVKD, per germline. The CDR3 runs to 12 residues. The CDR3 nucleotides read TGTGCCACCAACAAGGGAGGTTACGAGCAGTACTTC. As protein: CATNKGGYEQYF.

This clonotype qualifies as medium-sized. The chain employs TRBV18 and TRBJ1-3; D not resolved. Germline loops: CDR1 KGHSH, CDR2 LQKENI. The ends were cut back, 1 base at V and 5 bases at J, with 21 bases in the middle. The CDR3 contains 18 residues. The CDR3 reads CASSPLFKMAGERNTIYF. DNA for the CDR3: TGTGCCAGCTCACCACTATTTAAAATGGCGGGTGAAAGAAACACCATATATTTT.

This clonotype is judged medium-sized. The gene calls are TRBV19 and TRBJ1-1; TRBD1 aligns across 7 bases. V shed 8 bases, J shed 11 bases, and the junction held 14 bases outside the gene matches. The CDR3 covers 13 residues. The germline gives CDR1 LNHDA, CDR2 SQIVND (reference sequence). CDR3 in DNA: TGTGCCAGTGGTACAGGGGCCCCTAGTGAGGCTTTCTTT. Translated: CASGTGAPSEAFF. Together with reference TRBV19 and TRBJ1-1, the CDR3 gives the full variable domain: DGGITQSPKYLFRKEGQNVTLSCEQNLNHDAMYWYRQDPGQGLRLIYYSQIVNDFQKGDIAEGYSVSREKKESFPLTVTSAQKNPTAFYLCASGTGAPSEAFFGQGTRLTVV.

V is TRBV20-1 and J is TRBJ2-7; 7 bases fit TRBD1. V shed 7 bases, J shed 5 bases, and the junction held 8 bases outside the gene matches. CDR3 length equals 12 residues. Germline V gene lookup returns CDR1 DFQATT and CDR2 SNEGSKA (reference sequence). The CDR3, as DNA: TGCAGTGTGCCCTTAACAGGGGACGAGCAGTACTTC. As protein: CSVPLTGDEQYF.

The table lists this clonotype with a few counts. This chain links TRBV14 with TRBJ2-7, with D tentatively TRBD1 (6 bases). V gave up 0 bases and J gave up 1 base, with 10 bases separating them. Looked up from germline, CDR1 is SGHDN and CDR2 is FVKESK. The CDR3 runs to 15 residues. This CDR3 is CASSQEIGQSYEQYF. CDR3 nucleotide sequence: TGTGCCAGCAGCCAAGAAATTGGACAGTCCTACGAGCAGTACTTC.

This chain connects TRBV6-6 to TRBJ1-5; a weak D match, TRBD1 (5 bases). Germline V gene data show CDR1 as MNHNY and CDR2 as SVGAGI (reference sequence). This CDR3 region has 15 residues. V gave up 6 bases and J gave up 5 bases, with 17 bases separating them. The CDR3 sequence is CASRTSQGADQPQHF. The CDR3 bases are TGTGCCAGCAGAACCTCCCAGGGAGCCGATCAGCCCCAGCATTTT.

Within the sample, this clonotype is medium-sized. One end of the junction does not line up with germline, which may come from a read error. The V gene is TRBV15, the J gene TRBJ1-2; 10 nucleotides match TRBD1. The CDR3 consists of 17 residues. The V gene's germline CDR1 is LNHNV and CDR2 YYDKDF (reference sequence). The DNA for the CDR3 is TGTGCCACCAGCCGAGACAGGGGGCCTGGACTTAACTATGGCTACACCTTC. Translated: CATSRDRGPGLNYGYTF.

The chain has TRBV20-1 and TRBJ2-7; the D call may be TRBD1 or TRBD2 (5 bases each). The CDR3 extends over 16 amino acids. Trimming pared 5 bases from V and 4 bases from J, leaving 24 bases between. Germline CDR1 and CDR2: DFQATT and SNEGSKA (reference sequence). The CDR3 DNA is TGCAGTGCTGTCTTACCCTCGTGGGGGTCCTCTTACGAGCAGTACTTC. Residues: CSAVLPSWGSSYEQYF.

This clonotype turned up a few times. The CDR3 region has the DNA TGTGCCACCAGTGATCCGCCCACTAGCGGGGGAGAGCAGTTCTTC. Its translation: CATSDPPTSGGEQFF. This chain connects TRBV24-1 to TRBJ2-1; 11 bases map to TRBD2. CDR3 size: 15 residues. V lost 3 bases, J lost 10 bases, and 7 bases stayed unmatched. CDR1 is KGHDR and CDR2 is SFDVKD in the germline V gene.

A few counts support this clonotype. The chain combines TRBV20-1 with TRBJ1-1; a weak D match, TRBD1 (6 bases). Per germline, CDR1 DFQATT and CDR2 SNEGSKA (reference sequence). CDR3 length: 16 amino acids. V was shortened by 0 bases and J by 7 bases, with 21 bases between the two germline ends. For the CDR3, the DNA is TGCAGTGCTAGAGATTTAACGTCCGGACAGTCCGGTGAAGCTTTCTTT. This codes for CSARDLTSGQSGEAFF.

The table lists this clonotype with a few counts. The chain combines TRBV5-4 with TRBJ2-7; D may be TRBD1 or TRBD2 (5 bases each). V was shortened by 2 bases and J by 6 bases, with 24 bases between the two germline ends. Germline loops: CDR1 SGHNT, CDR2 YYREEE (reference sequence). CDR3 length equals 17 residues. The CDR3 nucleotides read TGTGCCAGCAGCTTTGGGCAGGGAGTCCTTCCAAACATCGAGCAGTACTTC. It yields the protein CASSFGQGVLPNIEQYF.

This clonotype has only a few counts. J is TRBJ1-5 and V is TRBV10-3; D gene ambiguous. Looked up from germline, CDR1 is ENHRY and CDR2 is SYGVKD. V gave up 0 bases and J gave up 2 bases, with 8 bases separating them. CDR3 length: 15 amino acids. DNA of the CDR3: TGTGCCATCAGTGAGTCACAAGGTGGCAATCAGCCCCAGCATTTT. Translated, it gives CAISESQGGNQPQHF.

This clonotype has more than one count but fewer than ten. The chain uses TRBV20-1 and TRBJ1-2; D is unclear. CDR1 is DFQATT and CDR2 is SNEGSKA in the germline V gene (reference sequence). CDR3 length: 13 residues. V lost 3 bases to trimming and J lost 5 bases, with 13 bases between them. DNA of the CDR3: TGCAGTGCTAGGCTACGGAGTCAGTATGGCTACACCTTC. Translating it yields CSARLRSQYGYTF.